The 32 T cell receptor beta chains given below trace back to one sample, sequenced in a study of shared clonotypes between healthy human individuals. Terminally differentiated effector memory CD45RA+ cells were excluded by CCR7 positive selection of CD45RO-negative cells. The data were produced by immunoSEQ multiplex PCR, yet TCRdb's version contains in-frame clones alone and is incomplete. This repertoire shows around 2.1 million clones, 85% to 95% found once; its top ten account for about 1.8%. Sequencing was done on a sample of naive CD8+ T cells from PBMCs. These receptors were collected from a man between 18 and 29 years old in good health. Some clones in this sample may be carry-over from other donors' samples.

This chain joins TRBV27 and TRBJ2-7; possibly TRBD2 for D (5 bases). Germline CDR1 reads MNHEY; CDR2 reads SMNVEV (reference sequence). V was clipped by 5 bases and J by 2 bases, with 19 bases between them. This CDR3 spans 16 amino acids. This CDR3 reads CASSPSIGGLAYEQYF. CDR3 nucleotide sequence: TGTGCCAGCAGTCCCTCGATCGGCGGGCTCGCCTACGAGCAGTACTTC.

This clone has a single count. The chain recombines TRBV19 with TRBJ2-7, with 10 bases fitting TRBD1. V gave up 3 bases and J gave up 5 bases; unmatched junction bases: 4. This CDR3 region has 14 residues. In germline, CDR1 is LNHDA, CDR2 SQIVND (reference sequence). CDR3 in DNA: TGTGCCAGTAGTATTGGGGGACAGGGGAACGAGCAGTACTTC. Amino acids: CASSIGGQGNEQYF.

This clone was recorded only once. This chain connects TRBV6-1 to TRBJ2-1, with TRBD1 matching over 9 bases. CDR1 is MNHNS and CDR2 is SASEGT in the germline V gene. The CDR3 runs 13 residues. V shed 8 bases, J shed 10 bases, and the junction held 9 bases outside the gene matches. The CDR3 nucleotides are TGTGCCAGCGGCCCGACAGGGGGGCGGGAGCAGTTCTTC. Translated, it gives CASGPTGGREQFF.

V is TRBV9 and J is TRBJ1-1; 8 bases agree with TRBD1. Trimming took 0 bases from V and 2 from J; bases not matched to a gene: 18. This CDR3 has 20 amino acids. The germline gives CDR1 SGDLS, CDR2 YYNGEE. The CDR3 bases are TGTGCCAGCAGCGTAGGGCCCGGCGGGTCTACGGGACAGGTTAACACTGAAGCTTTCTTT. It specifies CASSVGPGGSTGQVNTEAFF.

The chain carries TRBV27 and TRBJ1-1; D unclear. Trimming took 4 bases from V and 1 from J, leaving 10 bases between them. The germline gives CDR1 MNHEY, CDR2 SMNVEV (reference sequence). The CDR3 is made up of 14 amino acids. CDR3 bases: TGTGCCAGCAGTTATCGAGTGGGGAACACTGAAGCTTTCTTT. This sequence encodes CASSYRVGNTEAFF.

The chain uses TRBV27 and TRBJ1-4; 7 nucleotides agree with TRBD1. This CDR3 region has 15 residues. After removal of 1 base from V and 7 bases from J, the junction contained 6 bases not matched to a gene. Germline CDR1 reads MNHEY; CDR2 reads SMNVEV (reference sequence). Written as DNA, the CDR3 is TGTGCCAGCAGTTTATTTGACAGGGAGGGTGAAAAACTGTTTTTT. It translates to CASSLFDREGEKLFF.

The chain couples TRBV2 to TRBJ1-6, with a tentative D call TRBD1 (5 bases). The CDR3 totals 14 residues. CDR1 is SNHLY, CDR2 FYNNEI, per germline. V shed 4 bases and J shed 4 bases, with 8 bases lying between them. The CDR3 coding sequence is TGTGCCAGCAGTGGGAGACAGTATAATTCACCCCTCCACTTT. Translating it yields CASSGRQYNSPLHF.

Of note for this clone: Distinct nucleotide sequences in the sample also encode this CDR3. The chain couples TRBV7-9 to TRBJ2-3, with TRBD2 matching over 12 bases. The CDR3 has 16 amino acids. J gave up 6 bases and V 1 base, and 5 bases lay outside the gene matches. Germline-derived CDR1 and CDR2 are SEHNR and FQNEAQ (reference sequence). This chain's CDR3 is CASSLVLAGGADTQYF. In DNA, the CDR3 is TGTGCCAGCAGCTTAGTACTAGCGGGAGGTGCTGATACGCAGTATTTT.

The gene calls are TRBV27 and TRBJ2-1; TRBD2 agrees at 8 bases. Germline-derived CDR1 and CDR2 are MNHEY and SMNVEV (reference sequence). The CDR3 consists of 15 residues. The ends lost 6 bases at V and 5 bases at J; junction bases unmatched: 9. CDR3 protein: CASRVSGNINNEQFF. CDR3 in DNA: TGTGCCAGCAGGGTTAGCGGGAACATTAACAATGAGCAGTTCTTC.

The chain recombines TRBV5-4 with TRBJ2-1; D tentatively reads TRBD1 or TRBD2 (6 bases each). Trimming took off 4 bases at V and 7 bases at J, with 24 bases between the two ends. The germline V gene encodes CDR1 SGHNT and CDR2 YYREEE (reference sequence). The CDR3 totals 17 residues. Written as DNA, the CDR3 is TGTGCCAGCAGCGGGGGGCCTGCCGGGAACTCGAGGAATGAGCAGTTCTTC. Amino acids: CASSGGPAGNSRNEQFF.

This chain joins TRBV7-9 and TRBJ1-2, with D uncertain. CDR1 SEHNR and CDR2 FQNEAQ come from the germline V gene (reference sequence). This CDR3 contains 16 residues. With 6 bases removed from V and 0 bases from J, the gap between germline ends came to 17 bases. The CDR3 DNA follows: TGTGCCAGCAGGGCGTCAAGCGAGGTAACTAACTATGGCTACACCTTC. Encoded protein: CASRASSEVTNYGYTF.

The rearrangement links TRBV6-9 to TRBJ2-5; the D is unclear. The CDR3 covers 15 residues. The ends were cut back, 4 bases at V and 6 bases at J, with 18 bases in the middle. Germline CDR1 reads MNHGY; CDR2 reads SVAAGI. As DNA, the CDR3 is TGTGCCAGCAGTTCCTACAGAGCCCATCGAAAGACCCAGTACTTC. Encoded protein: CASSSYRAHRKTQYF.

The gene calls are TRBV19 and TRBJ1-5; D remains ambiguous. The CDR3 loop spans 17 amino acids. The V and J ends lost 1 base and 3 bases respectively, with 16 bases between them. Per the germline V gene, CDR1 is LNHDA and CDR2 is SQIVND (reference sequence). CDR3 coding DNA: TGTGCCAGTAGTATAGGCACAACCGGGCCGGCCAATCAGCCCCAGCATTTT. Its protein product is CASSIGTTGPANQPQHF. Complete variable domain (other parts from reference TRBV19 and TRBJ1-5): DGGITQSPKYLFRKEGQNVTLSCEQNLNHDAMYWYRQDPGQGLRLIYYSQIVNDFQKGDIAEGYSVSREKKESFPLTVTSAQKNPTAFYLCASSIGTTGPANQPQHFGDGTRLSIL.

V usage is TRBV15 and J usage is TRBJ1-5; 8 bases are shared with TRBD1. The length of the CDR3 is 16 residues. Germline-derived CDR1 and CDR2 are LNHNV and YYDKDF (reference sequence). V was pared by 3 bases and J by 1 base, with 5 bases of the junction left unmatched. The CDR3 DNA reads TGTGCCACCAGCAGTCCCACAGGGGGGAGCAATCAGCCCCAGCATTTT. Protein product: CATSSPTGGSNQPQHF.

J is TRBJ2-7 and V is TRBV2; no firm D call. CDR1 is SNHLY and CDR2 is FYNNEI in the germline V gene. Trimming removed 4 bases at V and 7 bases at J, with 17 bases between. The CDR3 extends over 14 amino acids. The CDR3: CASSGSWGLTEQYF. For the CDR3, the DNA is TGTGCCAGCAGTGGCAGCTGGGGTCTTACGGAGCAGTACTTC.

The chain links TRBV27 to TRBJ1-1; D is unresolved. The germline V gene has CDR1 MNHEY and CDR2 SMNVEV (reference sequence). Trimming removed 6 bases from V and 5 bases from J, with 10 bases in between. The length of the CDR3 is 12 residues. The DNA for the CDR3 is TGTGCCAGCAGCAACGGACGGACTGAAGCTTTCTTT. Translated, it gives CASSNGRTEAFF.

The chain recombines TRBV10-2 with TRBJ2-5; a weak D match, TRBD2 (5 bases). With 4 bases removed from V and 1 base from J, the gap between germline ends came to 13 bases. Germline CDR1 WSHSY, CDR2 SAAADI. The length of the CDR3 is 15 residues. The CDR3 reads CASSADFPLQETQYF. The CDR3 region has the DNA TGCGCCAGCAGTGCGGACTTCCCACTCCAAGAGACCCAGTACTTC.

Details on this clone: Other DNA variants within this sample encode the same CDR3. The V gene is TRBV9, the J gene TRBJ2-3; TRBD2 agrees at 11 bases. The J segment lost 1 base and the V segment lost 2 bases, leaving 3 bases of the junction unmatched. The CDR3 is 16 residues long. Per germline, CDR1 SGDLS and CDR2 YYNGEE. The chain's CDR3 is CASSVELAGGTDTQYF. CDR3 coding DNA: TGTGCCAGCAGCGTTGAACTAGCGGGGGGCACAGATACGCAGTATTTT.

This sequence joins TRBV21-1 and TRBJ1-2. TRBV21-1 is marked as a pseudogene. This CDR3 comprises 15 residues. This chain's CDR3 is CASNPMGVRGSGYTF. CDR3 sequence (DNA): TGTGCCAGCAATCCGATGGGGGTAAGAGGTTCGGGCTACACCTTC.

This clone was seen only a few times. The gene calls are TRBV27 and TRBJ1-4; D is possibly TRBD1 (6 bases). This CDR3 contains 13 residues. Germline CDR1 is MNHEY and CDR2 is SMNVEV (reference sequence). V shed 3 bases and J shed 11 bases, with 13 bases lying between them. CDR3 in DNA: TGTGCCAGCAGTTTGATTGGGGGCGAGAAACTGTTTTTT. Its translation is CASSLIGGEKLFF.

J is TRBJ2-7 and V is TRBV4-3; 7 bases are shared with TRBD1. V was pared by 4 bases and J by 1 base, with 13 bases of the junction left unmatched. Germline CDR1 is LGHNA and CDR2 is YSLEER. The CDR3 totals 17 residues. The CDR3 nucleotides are TGCGCCAGCAGCCCGTCTCCGCTTGGGACAGTTTCCTACGAGCAGTACTTC. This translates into CASSPSPLGTVSYEQYF.

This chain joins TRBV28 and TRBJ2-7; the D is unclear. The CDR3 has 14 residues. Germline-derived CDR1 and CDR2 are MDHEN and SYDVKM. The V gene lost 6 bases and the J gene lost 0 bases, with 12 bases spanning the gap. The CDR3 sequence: CASSPWVDSYEQYF. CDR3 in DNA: TGTGCCAGCAGCCCCTGGGTCGACTCCTACGAGCAGTACTTC. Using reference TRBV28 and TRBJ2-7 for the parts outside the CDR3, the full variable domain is DVKVTQSSRYLVKRTGEKVFLECVQDMDHENMFWYRQDPGLGLRLIYFSYDVKMKEKGDIPEGYSVSREKKERFSLILESASTNQTSMYLCASSPWVDSYEQYFGPGTRLTVT.

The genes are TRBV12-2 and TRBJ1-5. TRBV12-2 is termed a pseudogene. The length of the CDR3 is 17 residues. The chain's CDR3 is CASRLQIVGGHNQPQHF. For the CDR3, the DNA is TGTGCAAGTCGCTTACAGATTGTGGGCGGCCACAATCAGCCCCAGCATTTT.

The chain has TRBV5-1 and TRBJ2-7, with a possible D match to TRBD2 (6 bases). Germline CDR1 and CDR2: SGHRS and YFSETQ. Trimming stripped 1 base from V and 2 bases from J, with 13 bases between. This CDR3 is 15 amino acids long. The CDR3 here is CASSLNRESTYEQYF. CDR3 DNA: TGCGCCAGCAGCTTGAATCGGGAGAGTACCTACGAGCAGTACTTC.

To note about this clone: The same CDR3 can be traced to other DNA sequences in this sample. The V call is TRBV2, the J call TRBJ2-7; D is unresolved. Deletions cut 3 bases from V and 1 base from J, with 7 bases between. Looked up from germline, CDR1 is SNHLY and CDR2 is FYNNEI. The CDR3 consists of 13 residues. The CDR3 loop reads CASSEGVSYEQYF. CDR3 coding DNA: TGTGCCAGCAGTGAGGGCGTATCCTACGAGCAGTACTTC.

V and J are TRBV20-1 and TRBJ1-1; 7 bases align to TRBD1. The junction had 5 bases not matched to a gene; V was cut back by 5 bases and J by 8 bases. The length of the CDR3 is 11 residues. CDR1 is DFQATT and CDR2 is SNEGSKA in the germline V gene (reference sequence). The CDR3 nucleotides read TGCAGTGCTCAAAGGGGGCTCGAAGCTTTCTTT. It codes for CSAQRGLEAFF.

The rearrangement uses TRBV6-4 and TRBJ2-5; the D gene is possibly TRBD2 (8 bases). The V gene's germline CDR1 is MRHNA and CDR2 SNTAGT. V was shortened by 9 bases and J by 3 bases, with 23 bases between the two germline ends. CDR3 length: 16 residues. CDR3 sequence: CARDRGGRDREETQYF. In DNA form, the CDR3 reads TGTGCCAGAGACCGGGGGGGGCGGGACAGAGAAGAGACCCAGTACTTC.

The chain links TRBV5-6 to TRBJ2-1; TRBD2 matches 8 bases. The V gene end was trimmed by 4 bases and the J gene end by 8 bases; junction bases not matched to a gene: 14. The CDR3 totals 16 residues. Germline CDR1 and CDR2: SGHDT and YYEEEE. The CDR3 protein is CASSPARSGSRHEQFF. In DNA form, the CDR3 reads TGTGCCAGCAGCCCCGCCCGCAGCGGGAGTAGGCATGAGCAGTTCTTC.

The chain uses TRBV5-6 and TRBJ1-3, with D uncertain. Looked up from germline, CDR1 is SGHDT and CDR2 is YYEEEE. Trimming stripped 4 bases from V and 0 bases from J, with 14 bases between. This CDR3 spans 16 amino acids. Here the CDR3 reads CASSTVGSSSGNTIYF. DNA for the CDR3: TGTGCCAGCAGCACCGTCGGGAGCAGCTCTGGAAACACCATATATTTT.

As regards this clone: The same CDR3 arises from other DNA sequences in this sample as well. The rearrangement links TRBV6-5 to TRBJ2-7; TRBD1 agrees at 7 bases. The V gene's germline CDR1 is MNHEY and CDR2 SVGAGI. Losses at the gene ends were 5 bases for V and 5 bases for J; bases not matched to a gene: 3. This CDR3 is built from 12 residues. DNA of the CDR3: TGTGCCAGCAGTCCGACAGGGAACGAGCAGTACTTC. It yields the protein CASSPTGNEQYF.

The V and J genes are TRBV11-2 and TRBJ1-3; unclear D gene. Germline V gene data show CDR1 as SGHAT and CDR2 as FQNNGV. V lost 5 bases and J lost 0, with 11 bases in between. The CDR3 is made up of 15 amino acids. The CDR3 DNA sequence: TGTGCCAGCAGCCTCAGTCTGAGCTCTGGAAACACCATATATTTT. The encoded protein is CASSLSLSSGNTIYF.

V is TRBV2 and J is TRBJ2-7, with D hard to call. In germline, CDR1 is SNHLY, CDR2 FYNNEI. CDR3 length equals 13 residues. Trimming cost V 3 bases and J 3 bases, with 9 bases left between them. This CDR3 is CASSDGPYYEQYF. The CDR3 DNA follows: TGTGCCAGCAGTGATGGCCCCTACTACGAGCAGTACTTC.